The present entry profiles one T cell receptor (beta chain) with its context. The data were obtained in a study of blood T cell repertoires in COVID-19. The method was immunoSEQ multiplex PCR; TCRdb's version includes in-frame clones alone and lacks a portion of them. Among 110,000 or so clones listed, roughly 90% were seen once. This CDR3 comprises 15 residues. Trimming stripped 4 bases from V and 1 base from J, with 13 bases between. The V gene's germline CDR1 is KGHSH and CDR2 LQKENI. The sequenced material came from peripheral blood. The TCR was taken from a woman aged 70-85 years who had recovered from COVID-19. The rearrangement links TRBV18 to TRBJ1-2, with unresolved D. CDR3 sequence: CASSRTFGDNYGYTF. CDR3 nucleotide sequence: TGTGCCAGCTCACGAACCTTCGGGGATAACTATGGCTACACCTTC.